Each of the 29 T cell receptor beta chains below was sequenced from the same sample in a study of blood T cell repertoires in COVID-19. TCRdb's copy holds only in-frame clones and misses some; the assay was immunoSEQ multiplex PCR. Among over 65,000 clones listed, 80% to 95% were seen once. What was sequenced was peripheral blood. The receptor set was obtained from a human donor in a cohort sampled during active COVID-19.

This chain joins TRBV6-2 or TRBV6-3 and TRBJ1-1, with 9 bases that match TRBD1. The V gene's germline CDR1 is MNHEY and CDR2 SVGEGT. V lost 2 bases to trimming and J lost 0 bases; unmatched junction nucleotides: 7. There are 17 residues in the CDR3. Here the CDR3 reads CASSYQTGGLMNTEAFF. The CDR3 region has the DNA TGTGCCAGCAGTTACCAGACAGGGGGACTCATGAACACTGAAGCTTTCTTT.

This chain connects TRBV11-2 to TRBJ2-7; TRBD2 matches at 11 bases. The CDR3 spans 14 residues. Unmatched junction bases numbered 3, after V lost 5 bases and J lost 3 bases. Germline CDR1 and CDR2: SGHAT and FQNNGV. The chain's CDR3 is CASSPGTSGYEQYF. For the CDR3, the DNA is TGTGCCAGCAGCCCGGGGACTAGCGGCTACGAGCAGTACTTC.

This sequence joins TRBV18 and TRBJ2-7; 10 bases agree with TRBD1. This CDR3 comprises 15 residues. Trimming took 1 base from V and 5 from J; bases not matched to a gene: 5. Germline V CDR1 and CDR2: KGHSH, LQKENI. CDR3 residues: CASSPLGQGFNEQYF. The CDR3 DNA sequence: TGTGCCAGCTCACCACTGGGACAGGGGTTCAACGAGCAGTACTTC.

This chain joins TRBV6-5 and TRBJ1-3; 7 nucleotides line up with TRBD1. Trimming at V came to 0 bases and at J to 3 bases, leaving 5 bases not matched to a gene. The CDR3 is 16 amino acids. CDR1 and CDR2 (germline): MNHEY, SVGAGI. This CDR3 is CASSYSGTEIGNTIYF. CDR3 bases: TGTGCCAGCAGTTACTCCGGGACAGAGATTGGAAACACCATATATTTT.

CDR3 sequence (DNA): TGTGCCAGCAGCTTAGGGGGCTTCCAGCCCCAGCATTTT. Translating gives CASSLGGFQPQHF. This chain connects TRBV7-2 to TRBJ1-5; a weak D match, TRBD1 (5 bases). CDR1 and CDR2 from the germline V gene are SGHTA and FQGNSA. V was shortened by 1 base and J by 7 bases, with 8 bases between the two germline ends. The CDR3 has 13 residues.

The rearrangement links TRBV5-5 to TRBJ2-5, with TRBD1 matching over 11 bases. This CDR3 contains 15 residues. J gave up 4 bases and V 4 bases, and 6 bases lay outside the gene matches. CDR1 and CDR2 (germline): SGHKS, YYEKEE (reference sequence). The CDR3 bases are TGTGCCAGCAGCCGGGGACAGGGGGTGACAGAGACCCAGTACTTC. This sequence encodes CASSRGQGVTETQYF.

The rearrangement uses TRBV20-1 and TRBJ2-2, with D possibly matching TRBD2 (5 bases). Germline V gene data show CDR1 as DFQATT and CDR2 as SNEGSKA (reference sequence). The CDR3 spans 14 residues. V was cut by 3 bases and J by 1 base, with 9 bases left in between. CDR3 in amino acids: CSASYGKNTGELFF. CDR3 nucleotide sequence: TGCAGTGCTAGTTACGGGAAGAACACCGGGGAGCTGTTTTTT.

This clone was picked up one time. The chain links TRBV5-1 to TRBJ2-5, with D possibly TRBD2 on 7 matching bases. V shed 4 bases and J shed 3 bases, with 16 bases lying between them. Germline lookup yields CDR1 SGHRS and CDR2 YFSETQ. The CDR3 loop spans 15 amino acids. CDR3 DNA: TGCGCCAGCAGCATTCAGGGGAGGGGTGAAGAGACCCAGTACTTC. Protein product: CASSIQGRGEETQYF. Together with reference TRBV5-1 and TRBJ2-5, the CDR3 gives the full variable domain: KAGVTQTPRYLIKTRGQQVTLSCSPISGHRSVSWYQQTPGQGLQFLFEYFSETQRNKGNFPGRFSGRQFSNSRSEMNVSTLELGDSALYLCASSIQGRGEETQYFGPGTRLLVL.

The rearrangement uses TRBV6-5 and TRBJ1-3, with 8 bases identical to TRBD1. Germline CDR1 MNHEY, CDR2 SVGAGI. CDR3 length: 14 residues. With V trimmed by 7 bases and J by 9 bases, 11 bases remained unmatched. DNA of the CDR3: TGTGCCAGCACGTCCCGGGACAGGAGCACCACCATATATTTT. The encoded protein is CASTSRDRSTTIYF.

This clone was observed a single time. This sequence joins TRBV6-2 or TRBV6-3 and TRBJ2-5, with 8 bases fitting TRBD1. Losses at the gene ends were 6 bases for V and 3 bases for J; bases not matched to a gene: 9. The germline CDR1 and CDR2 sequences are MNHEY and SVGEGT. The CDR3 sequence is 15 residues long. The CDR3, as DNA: TGTGCCAGCAGCAATTTCGGACAGGGAGAAGAGACCCAGTACTTC. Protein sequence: CASSNFGQGEETQYF.

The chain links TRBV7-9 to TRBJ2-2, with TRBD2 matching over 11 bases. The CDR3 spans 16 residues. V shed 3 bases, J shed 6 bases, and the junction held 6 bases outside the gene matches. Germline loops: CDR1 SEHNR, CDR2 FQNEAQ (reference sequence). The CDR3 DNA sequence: TGTGCCAGCAGCTTCCTGACTAGCGGGATACCCGGGGAGCTGTTTTTT. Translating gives CASSFLTSGIPGELFF. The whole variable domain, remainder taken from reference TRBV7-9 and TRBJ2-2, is DTGVSQNPRHKITKRGQNVTFRCDPISEHNRLYWYRQTLGQGPEFLTYFQNEAQLEKSRLLSDRFSAERPKGSFSTLEIQRTEQGDSAMYLCASSFLTSGIPGELFFGEGSRLTVL.

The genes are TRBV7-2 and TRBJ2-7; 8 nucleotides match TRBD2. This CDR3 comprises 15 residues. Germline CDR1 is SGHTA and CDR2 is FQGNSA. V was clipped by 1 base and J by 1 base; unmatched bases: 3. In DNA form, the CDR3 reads TGTGCCAGCAGCTTAGACCGCGGGGGGTCCTACGAGCAGTACTTC. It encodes CASSLDRGGSYEQYF.

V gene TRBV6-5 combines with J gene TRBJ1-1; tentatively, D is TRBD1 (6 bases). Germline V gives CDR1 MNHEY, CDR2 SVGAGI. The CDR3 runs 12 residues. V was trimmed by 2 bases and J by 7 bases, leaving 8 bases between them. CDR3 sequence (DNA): TGTGCCAGCAGTTACATACAGGGTGAAGCTTTCTTT. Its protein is CASSYIQGEAFF.

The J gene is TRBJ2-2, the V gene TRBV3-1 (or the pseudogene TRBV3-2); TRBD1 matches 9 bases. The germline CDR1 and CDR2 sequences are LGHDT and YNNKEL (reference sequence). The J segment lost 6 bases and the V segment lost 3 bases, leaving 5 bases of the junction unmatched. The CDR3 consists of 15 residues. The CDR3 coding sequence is TGTGCCAGCAGCCAGGGGACAGGGTATGCCGGGGAGCTGTTTTTT. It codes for CASSQGTGYAGELFF.

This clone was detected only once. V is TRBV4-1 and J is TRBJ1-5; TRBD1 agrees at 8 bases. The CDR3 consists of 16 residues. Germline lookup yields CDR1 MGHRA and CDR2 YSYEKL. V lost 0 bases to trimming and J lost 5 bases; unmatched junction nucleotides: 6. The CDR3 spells CASSQDVQGAYQPQHF. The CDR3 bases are TGCGCCAGCAGCCAAGATGTTCAGGGGGCCTATCAGCCCCAGCATTTT.

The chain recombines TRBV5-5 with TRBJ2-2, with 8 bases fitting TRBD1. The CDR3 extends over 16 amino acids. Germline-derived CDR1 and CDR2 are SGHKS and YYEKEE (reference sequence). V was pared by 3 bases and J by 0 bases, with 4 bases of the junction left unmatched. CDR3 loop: CASSSTGAPNTGELFF. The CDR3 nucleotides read TGTGCCAGCAGCTCGACAGGGGCCCCGAACACCGGGGAGCTGTTTTTT.

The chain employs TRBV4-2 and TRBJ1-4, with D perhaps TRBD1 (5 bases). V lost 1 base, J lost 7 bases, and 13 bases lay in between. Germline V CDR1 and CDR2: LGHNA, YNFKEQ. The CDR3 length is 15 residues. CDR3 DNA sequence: TGTGCCAGCAGCCAAGGGAGTGGGGGGGGTGAAAAACTGTTTTTT. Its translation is CASSQGSGGGEKLFF.

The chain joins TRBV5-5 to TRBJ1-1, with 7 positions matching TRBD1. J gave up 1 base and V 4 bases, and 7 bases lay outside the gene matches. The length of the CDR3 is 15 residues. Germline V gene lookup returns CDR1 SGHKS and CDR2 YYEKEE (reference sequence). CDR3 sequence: CASSTPGTANTEAFF. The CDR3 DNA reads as TGTGCCAGCAGCACGCCGGGGACAGCGAACACTGAAGCTTTCTTT.

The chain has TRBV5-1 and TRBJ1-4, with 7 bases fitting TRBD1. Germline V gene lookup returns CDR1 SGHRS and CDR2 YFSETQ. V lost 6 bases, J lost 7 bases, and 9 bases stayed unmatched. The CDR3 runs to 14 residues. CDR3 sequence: CASTRTGDGEKLFF. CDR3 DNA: TGCGCCAGCACCCGAACAGGGGATGGTGAAAAACTGTTTTTT. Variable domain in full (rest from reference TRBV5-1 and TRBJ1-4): KAGVTQTPRYLIKTRGQQVTLSCSPISGHRSVSWYQQTPGQGLQFLFEYFSETQRNKGNFPGRFSGRQFSNSRSEMNVSTLELGDSALYLCASTRTGDGEKLFFGSGTQLSVL.

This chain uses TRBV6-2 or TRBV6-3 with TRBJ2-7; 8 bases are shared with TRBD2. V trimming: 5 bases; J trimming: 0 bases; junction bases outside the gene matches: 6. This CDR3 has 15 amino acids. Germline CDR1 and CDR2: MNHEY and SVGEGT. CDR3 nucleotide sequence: TGTGCCAGCAGTCCCCTGGCGGGGGGCTCCTACGAGCAGTACTTC. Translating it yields CASSPLAGGSYEQYF.

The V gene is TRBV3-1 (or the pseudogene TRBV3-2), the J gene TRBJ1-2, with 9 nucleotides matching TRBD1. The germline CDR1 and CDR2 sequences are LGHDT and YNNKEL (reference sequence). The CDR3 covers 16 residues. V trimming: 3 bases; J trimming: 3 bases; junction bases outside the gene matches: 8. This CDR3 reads CASSHNRGRFDYGYTF. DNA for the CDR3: TGTGCCAGCAGCCACAACAGGGGGCGATTTGACTATGGCTACACCTTC.

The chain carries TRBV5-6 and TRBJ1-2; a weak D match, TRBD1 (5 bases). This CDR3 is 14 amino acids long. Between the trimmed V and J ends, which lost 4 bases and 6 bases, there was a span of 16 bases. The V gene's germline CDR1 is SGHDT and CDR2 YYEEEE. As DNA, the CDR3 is TGTGCCAGCAGCCTGGGACCGACTCGCGATGGCTACACCTTC. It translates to CASSLGPTRDGYTF.

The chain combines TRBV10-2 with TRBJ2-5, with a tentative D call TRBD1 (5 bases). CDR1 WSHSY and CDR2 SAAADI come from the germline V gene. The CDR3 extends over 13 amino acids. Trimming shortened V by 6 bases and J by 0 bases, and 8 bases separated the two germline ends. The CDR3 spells CASSAGYQETQYF. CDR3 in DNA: TGCGCCAGCAGCGCAGGGTACCAAGAGACCCAGTACTTC.

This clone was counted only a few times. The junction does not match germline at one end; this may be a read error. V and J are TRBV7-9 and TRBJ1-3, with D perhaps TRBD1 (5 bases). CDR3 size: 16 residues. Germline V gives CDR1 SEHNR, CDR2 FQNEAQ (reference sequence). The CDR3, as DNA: TGTGCCAGGAGCTCAGGGCAGGGTAAAGAGGGAAACACCATATATTTT. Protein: CARSSGQGKEGNTIYF. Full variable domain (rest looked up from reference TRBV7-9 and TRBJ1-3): DTGVSQNPRHKITKRGQNVTFRCDPISEHNRLYWYRQTLGQGPEFLTYFQNEAQLEKSRLLSDRFSAERPKGSFSTLEIQRTEQGDSAMYLCARSSGQGKEGNTIYFGEGSWLTVV.

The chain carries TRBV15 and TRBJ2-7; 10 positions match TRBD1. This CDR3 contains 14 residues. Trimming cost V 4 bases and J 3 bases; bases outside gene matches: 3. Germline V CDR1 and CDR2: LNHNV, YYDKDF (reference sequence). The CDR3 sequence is CATSKDRGFYEQYF. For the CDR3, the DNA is TGTGCCACCAGCAAGGACAGGGGGTTCTACGAGCAGTACTTC.

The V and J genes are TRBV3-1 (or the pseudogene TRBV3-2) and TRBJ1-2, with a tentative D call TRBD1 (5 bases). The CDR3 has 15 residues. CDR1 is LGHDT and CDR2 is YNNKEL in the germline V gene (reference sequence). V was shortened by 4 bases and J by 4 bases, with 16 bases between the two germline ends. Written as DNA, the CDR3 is TGTGCCAGCAGCCCGACCCACGACAGCTCCTATGGCTACACCTTC. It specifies CASSPTHDSSYGYTF.

Here the CDR3 reads CASSARQAQETQYF. The CDR3 DNA is TGTGCCAGCAGCGCCCGACAGGCTCAAGAGACCCAGTACTTC. The chain joins TRBV9 to TRBJ2-5, with a tentative D call TRBD1 (6 bases). Per the germline V gene, CDR1 is SGDLS and CDR2 is YYNGEE. The CDR3 totals 14 residues. V lost 3 bases and J lost 2, with 11 bases in between.

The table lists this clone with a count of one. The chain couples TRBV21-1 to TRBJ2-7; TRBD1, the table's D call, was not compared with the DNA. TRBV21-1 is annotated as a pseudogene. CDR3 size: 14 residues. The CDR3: CASSKEDSRGEQYF. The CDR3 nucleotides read TGTGCCAGCAGCAAAGAGGACAGTCGGGGCGAGCAGTACTTC.

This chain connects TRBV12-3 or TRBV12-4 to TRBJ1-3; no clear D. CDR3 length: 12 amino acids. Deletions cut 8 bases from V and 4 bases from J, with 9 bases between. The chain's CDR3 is CASESLGNTIYF. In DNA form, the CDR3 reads TGTGCCAGCGAGAGCCTCGGAAACACCATATATTTT.